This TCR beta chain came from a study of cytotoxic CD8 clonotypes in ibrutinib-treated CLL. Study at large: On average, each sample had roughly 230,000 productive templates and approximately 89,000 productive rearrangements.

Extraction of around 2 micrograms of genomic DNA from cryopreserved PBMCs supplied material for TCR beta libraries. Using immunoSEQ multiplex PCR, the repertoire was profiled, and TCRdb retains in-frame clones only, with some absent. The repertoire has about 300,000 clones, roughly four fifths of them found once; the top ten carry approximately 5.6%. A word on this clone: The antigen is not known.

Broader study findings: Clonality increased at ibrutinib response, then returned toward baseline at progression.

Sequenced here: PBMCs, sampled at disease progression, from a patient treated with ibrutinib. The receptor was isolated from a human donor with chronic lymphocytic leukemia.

The DNA of the CDR3 is TGCGCCAGCTACTTCAGGGACATGAACACTGAAGCTTTCTTT. It yields the protein CASYFRDMNTEAFF. This sequence joins TRBV5-1 and TRBJ1-1, with a weak D call TRBD1 (6 bases). The germline gives CDR1 SGHRS, CDR2 YFSETQ. The CDR3 sequence is 14 residues long. The V end was cut by 7 bases, the J end by 0 bases, with 13 bases between.